The T cell receptor beta chain under discussion was sequenced for a study of blood T cell repertoires in COVID-19. V shed 6 bases, J shed 4 bases, and the junction held 2 bases outside the gene matches. This CDR3 is 12 amino acids long. Germline-derived CDR1 and CDR2 are SNHLY and FYNNEI. The data were produced by immunoSEQ multiplex PCR, yet TCRdb's version contains in-frame clones alone and is incomplete. The profile covers 380,000 or so clones, with 89% appearing a single time and 1% to 1.5% taken by the ten largest. The rearrangement links TRBV2 to TRBJ1-1; 7 bases fit TRBD1. This TCR was recovered from a middle-aged man with acute or convalescent COVID-19. The sequencing input was peripheral blood. Here the CDR3 DNA reads TGTGCCAGCAGGCGGGACAGCACTGAAGCTTTCTTT. Its translation: CASRRDSTEAFF. The full variable domain, rest sourced from reference TRBV2 and TRBJ1-1, is EPEVTQTPSHQVTQMGQEVILRCVPISNHLYFYWYRQILGQKVEFLVSFYNNEISEKSEIFDDQFSVERPDGSNFTLKIRSTKLEDSAMYFCASRRDSTEAFFGQGTRLTVV.